The rows below give T cell receptor beta chains drawn from one sample of a study of identical twins. TCRdb recomputed calls from the 5' RACE reads with MiXCR, one row per CDR3 protein. The sample has 1.5 million or so distinct CDR3 sequences; about 32% are singletons. The sample was cord blood. The source of these receptors is a newborn girl in good health. The CDR3 runs from the conserved cysteine through the conserved F or W. A D gene is named only where the DNA matches it firmly. The size field is filled for only some rows; it gives once, few, many or a size class.

D gene: .; J gene: TRBJ2-3; clone size: few; V gene: TRBV9; CDR3 protein: CASSGQVGATQYF; CDR3 DNA: TGTGCCAGCAGCGGACAGGTAGGGGCTACGCAGTATTTT
D gene: TRBD2; J gene: TRBJ2-5; clone size: .; V gene: TRBV7-2; CDR3 protein: CASSPQAGSGETQYF; CDR3 DNA: TGTGCCAGCAGCCCACAAGCGGGTAGCGGGGAGACCCAGTACTTC
D gene: .; J gene: TRBJ1-2; clone size: .; V gene: TRBV7-2; CDR3 protein: CASSLAHGRINYGYTF; CDR3 DNA: TGTGCCAGCAGCTTAGCGCATGGACGGATTAACTATGGCTACACCTTC
D gene: .; J gene: TRBJ2-1; clone size: few; V gene: TRBV12-3/TRBV12-4; CDR3 protein: CASSLFWGGQFF; CDR3 DNA: TGTGCCAGCAGTTTATTTTGGGGTGGGCAGTTCTTC
D gene: TRBD2; J gene: TRBJ2-3; clone size: few; V gene: TRBV20-1; CDR3 protein: CSARIGTSGTDTQYF; CDR3 DNA: TGCAGTGCTAGGATCGGGACTAGCGGCACAGATACGCAGTATTTT
D gene: .; J gene: TRBJ2-1; clone size: .; V gene: TRBV11-2; CDR3 protein: CASSLDLRGNEQFF; CDR3 DNA: TGTGCCAGCAGCTTAGATCTAAGGGGGAATGAGCAGTTCTTC
D gene: .; J gene: TRBJ1-2; clone size: many; V gene: TRBV9; CDR3 protein: CASSEEDYTF; CDR3 DNA: TGTGCCAGCAGCGAGGAGGACTACACCTTC
D gene: .; J gene: TRBJ1-5; clone size: .; V gene: TRBV28; CDR3 protein: CASSLCGPDQPQHF; CDR3 DNA: TGTGCCAGCAGTTTATGCGGCCCGGATCAGCCCCAGCATTTT
D gene: .; J gene: TRBJ2-1; clone size: .; V gene: TRBV9; CDR3 protein: CASSVGWWGSNEQFF; CDR3 DNA: TGTGCCAGCAGCGTAGGTTGGTGGGGGAGCAATGAGCAGTTCTTC
D gene: TRBD2; J gene: TRBJ2-5; clone size: .; V gene: TRBV7-8; CDR3 protein: CASSLSRLAGGQETQYF; CDR3 DNA: TGTGCCAGCAGCTTATCCCGACTAGCGGGGGGCCAAGAGACCCAGTACTTC
D gene: TRBD2; J gene: TRBJ2-7; clone size: .; V gene: TRBV20-1; CDR3 protein: CSARLAGYSYEQYF; CDR3 DNA: TGCAGTGCTAGGCTAGCGGGCTACTCCTACGAGCAGTACTTC
D gene: TRBD2; J gene: TRBJ2-7; clone size: few; V gene: TRBV4-2; CDR3 protein: CASSQGGSGRYEQYF; CDR3 DNA: TGTGCCAGCAGCCAAGGTGGTAGCGGGAGGTACGAGCAGTACTTC
D gene: .; J gene: TRBJ2-1; clone size: .; V gene: TRBV24-1; CDR3 protein: CATSDLGILGDEQFF; CDR3 DNA: TGTGCCACCAGTGATTTAGGGATCCTGGGGGATGAGCAGTTCTTC
D gene: TRBD2; J gene: TRBJ2-7; clone size: few; V gene: TRBV20-1; CDR3 protein: CSARDPLAGDHDEQYF; CDR3 DNA: TGCAGTGCTAGAGACCCCCTAGCGGGAGATCACGACGAGCAGTACTTC
D gene: TRBD2; J gene: TRBJ2-1; clone size: few; V gene: TRBV20-1; CDR3 protein: CSAPGLAGPPPYNEQFF; CDR3 DNA: TGCAGTGCTCCGGGACTAGCGGGACCTCCTCCCTACAATGAGCAGTTCTTC
D gene: TRBD1; J gene: TRBJ2-4; clone size: few; V gene: TRBV7-9; CDR3 protein: CASSGRTGKSKNIQYF; CDR3 DNA: TGTGCCAGCAGCGGCAGGACAGGGAAGTCCAAAAACATTCAGTACTTC
D gene: TRBD2; J gene: TRBJ2-7; clone size: .; V gene: TRBV20-1; CDR3 protein: CSARLPTYLAGGPRGNEQYF; CDR3 DNA: TGCAGTGCTAGACTTCCCACATACTTAGCGGGAGGGCCGCGGGGGAATGAGCAGTACTTC
D gene: .; J gene: TRBJ1-1; clone size: .; V gene: TRBV5-5; CDR3 protein: CASSSLPETEAFF; CDR3 DNA: TGTGCCAGCAGCTCACTGCCGGAGACTGAAGCTTTCTTT
D gene: .; J gene: TRBJ2-1; clone size: .; V gene: TRBV27; CDR3 protein: CASSFLQWGNNEQFF; CDR3 DNA: TGTGCCAGCAGTTTCCTCCAGTGGGGCAACAATGAGCAGTTCTTC
D gene: .; J gene: TRBJ2-6; clone size: .; V gene: TRBV14; CDR3 protein: CASSRFIGSGANVLTF; CDR3 DNA: TGTGCCAGCAGCCGGTTTATAGGCTCTGGGGCCAACGTCCTGACTTTC
D gene: TRBD1; J gene: TRBJ2-7; clone size: few; V gene: TRBV6-6; CDR3 protein: CASRSGTGGFNEQYF; CDR3 DNA: TGTGCCAGCAGATCCGGGACAGGGGGCTTTAACGAGCAGTACTTC
D gene: .; J gene: TRBJ1-4; clone size: few; V gene: TRBV7-9; CDR3 protein: CASSMAGRHEKLFF; CDR3 DNA: TGTGCCAGCAGTATGGCAGGGAGGCATGAAAAACTGTTTTTT
D gene: .; J gene: TRBJ2-3; clone size: .; V gene: TRBV20-1; CDR3 protein: CSAARSADTQYF; CDR3 DNA: TGCAGTGCTGCCAGATCCGCAGATACGCAGTATTTT
D gene: TRBD1; J gene: TRBJ2-3; clone size: few; V gene: TRBV24-1; CDR3 protein: CATSESVGVGTGTDTQYF; CDR3 DNA: TGTGCCACCAGTGAATCTGTTGGGGTAGGGACAGGCACAGATACGCAGTATTTT
D gene: .; J gene: TRBJ2-5; clone size: .; V gene: TRBV30; CDR3 protein: CAWSPINEQYF; CDR3 DNA: TGTGCCTGGAGCCCTATTAATGAGCAGTACTTC
D gene: .; J gene: TRBJ2-7; clone size: .; V gene: TRBV21-1; CDR3 protein: CASSKGDRVHLIYEQYF; CDR3 DNA: TGTGCCAGCAGCAAAGGGGACAGGGTACACCTTATCTACGAGCAGTACTTC
D gene: TRBD2; J gene: TRBJ2-5; clone size: .; V gene: TRBV2; CDR3 protein: CASSDDTSGYNEQYF; CDR3 DNA: TGTGCCAGCAGTGACGACACTAGCGGATACAATGAGCAGTACTTC
D gene: .; J gene: TRBJ1-2; clone size: .; V gene: TRBV2; CDR3 protein: CASSAAAPGGYTF; CDR3 DNA: TGTGCCAGCAGTGCCGCTGCCCCCGGGGGCTACACCTTC
D gene: TRBD2; J gene: TRBJ2-1; clone size: .; V gene: TRBV11-2; CDR3 protein: CASSLLSGRVETQFF; CDR3 DNA: TGTGCCAGCAGCTTACTGAGCGGGAGGGTCGAGACCCAGTTCTTC